This T cell receptor (beta chain) was sequenced for a study of CD8 T cells in Susac syndrome. About 0.45 to 1 ug RNA was reverse transcribed with random hexamers. One entry per CDR3 protein, called by TCRdb with MiXCR from the immunoSEQ multiplex PCR reads. The sample lists under 200,000 distinct CDR3 sequences, 85% to 95% occurring once. This clonotype was sampled from a human donor with Susac syndrome. Sequencing was done on a sample of CD4+ T cells from PBMCs.

CDR3 nucleotide sequence: TGCAGTGCTAGCGCGGGGGGCCCTAATTCACCCCTCCACTTT. It is translated as CSASAGGPNSPLHF. This chain links TRBV20-1 with TRBJ1-6, with D possibly matching TRBD1 (6 bases). Trimming took off 3 bases at V and 6 bases at J, with 12 bases between the two ends. Per germline, CDR1 DFQATT and CDR2 SNEGSKA (reference sequence). The length of the CDR3 is 14 residues.